A selection of T cell receptor beta chains follows, all from one sample in a study of shared clonotypes between healthy human individuals. Some clones are missing from TCRdb's copy, which holds only in-frame ones; the method was immunoSEQ multiplex PCR. The sample shows under 2,500,000 clones, approximately 96% of them seen only once. Material: naive CD4+ T cells sorted from blood. The receptors were sampled from a man between 18 and 35 years old in good health. The CDR3 runs from the conserved cysteine through the conserved F or W. The D gene is left open where the match is weak. Expanded clones get a size class; other rows say once, few or many, or leave the size out.

V gene	D gene	clone size	J gene	CDR3 DNA	CDR3 protein
TRBV5-1	TRBD2	.	TRBJ2-1	TGCGCCAGCAGCTTGGAGTCGGGGACTAGCGGGAGGGGCAATGAGCAGTTCTTC	CASSLESGTSGRGNEQFF
TRBV30	.	.	TRBJ1-1	TGTGCCTGGAGCCGGGAAGGGGAAGCTTTCTTT	CAWSREGEAFF
TRBV5-1	.	.	TRBJ2-7	TGCGCCAGCAGCGTTCAGGGGTATATCCACGAGCAGTACTTC	CASSVQGYIHEQYF
TRBV6-5	TRBD1	once	TRBJ1-1	TGTGCCAGCAGACCTATGACAGGGGGTAACACTGAAGCTTTCTTT	CASRPMTGGNTEAFF
TRBV28	.	.	TRBJ2-2	TGTGCCAGCAGTTTAGGTCGACATGCCGGGGAGCTGTTTTTT	CASSLGRHAGELFF
TRBV19	.	.	TRBJ2-1	TGTGCCAGTAGTGACGACAGGTATGAGCAGTTCTTC	CASSDDRYEQFF
TRBV7-2	TRBD2	.	TRBJ2-5	TGTGCCAGCAGACGGTCTAGCGGGATTCAAGAGACCCAGTACTTC	CASRRSSGIQETQYF
TRBV7-2	TRBD2	.	TRBJ2-7	TGTGCCAGCAGCTTAGGCAGCGGGAGCCCCTACGAGCAGTACTTC	CASSLGSGSPYEQYF
TRBV2	TRBD2	.	TRBJ2-4	TGTGCCAGCAGCGGACTAGCGGGAGTGAGGGCCAAAAACATTCAGTACTTC	CASSGLAGVRAKNIQYF
TRBV28	TRBD2	.	TRBJ2-7	TGTGCCAGCAATCCTAGCGGAGGGACCTCCTACGAGCAGTACTTC	CASNPSGGTSYEQYF
TRBV2	.	.	TRBJ2-3	TGTGCCAGCAGGAATTCCAGGGCAGATACGCAGTATTTT	CASRNSRADTQYF
TRBV6-5	.	.	TRBJ1-4	TGTGCCAGCAGACAGGGCGCAACTAATGAAAAACTGTTTTTT	CASRQGATNEKLFF